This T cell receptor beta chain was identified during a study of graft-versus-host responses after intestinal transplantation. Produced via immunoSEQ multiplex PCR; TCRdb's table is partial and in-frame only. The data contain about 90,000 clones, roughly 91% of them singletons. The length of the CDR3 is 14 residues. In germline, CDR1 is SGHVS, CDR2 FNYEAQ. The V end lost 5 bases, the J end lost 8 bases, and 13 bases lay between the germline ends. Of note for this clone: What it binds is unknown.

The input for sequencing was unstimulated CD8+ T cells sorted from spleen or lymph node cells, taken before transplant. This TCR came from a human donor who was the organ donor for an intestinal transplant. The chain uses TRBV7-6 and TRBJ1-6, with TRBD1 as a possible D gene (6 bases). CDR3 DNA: TGTGCCAGCAGCCCGCAGGGACATGATTCACCCCTCCACTTT. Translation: CASSPQGHDSPLHF.